Following are 25 T cell receptor beta chains from one sample sequenced in a study of T cell repertoires in cytomegalovirus infection. A single record per CDR3 protein comes from TCRdb applying MiXCR to the reads. Of roughly 700,000 distinct CDR3 sequences listed, 30% to 35% were seen once; the top ten hold roughly 18%. These receptors' targets are unknown. Sequenced here: cultured PBMCs, sampled from culture after CMV antigen stimulation. These receptors originate from a human donor in good health (CMV status not recorded). Some clones in this sample may be carry-over from other donors' samples.

This chain joins TRBV6-4 and TRBJ1-4, with TRBD1 matching over 7 bases. The CDR3 is made up of 21 amino acids. The germline V gene encodes CDR1 MRHNA and CDR2 SNTAGT. V dropped 11 bases and J dropped 6; count of bases not matched to a gene: 33. The CDR3 here is CARNPGQPVLKDPPDYEKLFF. The CDR3 DNA is TGTGCCCGCAACCCGGGACAGCCGGTCCTTAAGGATCCCCCAGATTATGAAAAACTGTTTTTT.

The sample holds a few counts of this clonotype. The chain joins TRBV19 to TRBJ2-3; D ambiguous. This CDR3 spans 14 amino acids. In germline, CDR1 is LNHDA, CDR2 SQIVND (reference sequence). Deletions cut 4 bases from V and 0 bases from J, with 8 bases between. CDR3 region: CASSTDPSTDTQYF. CDR3 nucleotide sequence: TGTGCCAGTAGTACGGACCCTAGCACAGATACGCAGTATTTT. Combining the CDR3 with reference TRBV19 and TRBJ2-3 gives the whole variable domain DGGITQSPKYLFRKEGQNVTLSCEQNLNHDAMYWYRQDPGQGLRLIYYSQIVNDFQKGDIAEGYSVSREKKESFPLTVTSAQKNPTAFYLCASSTDPSTDTQYFGPGTRLTVL.

The J gene is TRBJ1-2, the V gene TRBV7-2; a weak D match, TRBD1 (5 bases). The CDR3 is 13 amino acids. Trimming took 3 bases from V and 5 from J, leaving 10 bases between them. Germline lookup yields CDR1 SGHTA and CDR2 FQGNSA. The CDR3 spells CASSLRQSYGYTF. CDR3 in DNA: TGTGCCAGCAGCTTGCGACAGAGTTATGGCTACACCTTC. The whole variable domain, filled in from reference TRBV7-2 and TRBJ1-2, reads GAGVSQSPSNKVTEKGKDVELRCDPISGHTALYWYRQSLGQGLEFLIYFQGNSAPDKSGLPSDRFSAERTGGSVSTLTIQRTQQEDSAVYLCASSLRQSYGYTFGSGTRLTVV.

This clonotype was recorded a few times. The chain links TRBV7-2 to TRBJ1-1; tentative D call: TRBD1 (5 bases). With 3 bases removed from V and 11 bases from J, the gap between germline ends came to 13 bases. The CDR3 loop spans 12 amino acids. Germline CDR1 SGHTA, CDR2 FQGNSA. The CDR3 DNA is TGTGCCAGCAGCTTCGGGGGGATGGTGGCTTTCTTT. Its protein product is CASSFGGMVAFF. Complete variable domain (other parts from reference TRBV7-2 and TRBJ1-1): GAGVSQSPSNKVTEKGKDVELRCDPISGHTALYWYRQSLGQGLEFLIYFQGNSAPDKSGLPSDRFSAERTGGSVSTLTIQRTQQEDSAVYLCASSFGGMVAFFGQGTRLTVV.

This chain links TRBV7-2 with TRBJ1-5; tentative D call: TRBD1 (6 bases). V shed 3 bases and J shed 11 bases, with 17 bases lying between them. This CDR3 has 14 residues. Per germline, CDR1 SGHTA and CDR2 FQGNSA. The CDR3: CASSLGGAALAQHF. CDR3 DNA sequence: TGTGCCAGCAGCTTGGGGGGGGCTGCATTGGCCCAGCATTTT.

In the case of this clonotype: An end of the junction does not agree with germline; a read error may underlie this. The genes are TRBV7-2 and TRBJ2-3, with D tentatively TRBD2 (6 bases). The germline gives CDR1 SGHTA, CDR2 FQGNSA. The CDR3 has 15 amino acids. The CDR3 spells CASSSDSGGTDTRYF. CDR3 DNA sequence: TGTGCCAGCAGCTCCGATAGCGGAGGCACAGATACGCGGTATTTT.

In this sample, this clonotype turned up a few times. The rearrangement uses TRBV12-3 or TRBV12-4 and TRBJ1-3, with D uncertain. The CDR3 covers 15 residues. V was trimmed by 4 bases and J by 0 bases, leaving 10 bases between them. This CDR3 is CASSSGLLSGNTIYF. The CDR3 DNA reads TGTGCCAGCAGTTCGGGATTACTCTCTGGAAACACCATATATTTT.

This clonotype was observed a few times. The chain combines TRBV6-2 or TRBV6-3 with TRBJ2-3; D is unresolved. The CDR3 contains 13 residues. Germline lookup yields CDR1 MNHEY and CDR2 SVGEGT. Trimming left V 7 bases short and J 3 bases short, with 11 bases between. CDR3 nucleotides: TGTGCCAGCAAGCCAGGTTTTACAGATACGCAGTATTTT. Protein: CASKPGFTDTQYF.

This clonotype was detected many times. One end of the junction is discordant with germline, which a read error may explain. The chain employs TRBV7-2 and TRBJ2-3; 10 bases align to TRBD2. Germline CDR1 and CDR2: SGHTA and FQGNSA. This CDR3 has 15 residues. The CDR3 spells CASSLAGETTDTQYF. In DNA form, the CDR3 reads TGTGCCAGCAGCCTAGCGGGGGAGACCACAGATACGCAGTATTTT.

This clonotype showed up just a few times. The chain uses TRBV6-5 and TRBJ2-5; D may correspond to TRBD1 or TRBD2 (5 bases each). The germline V gene encodes CDR1 MNHEY and CDR2 SVGAGI. The V end was cut by 2 bases, the J end by 9 bases, with 13 bases between. The CDR3 sequence is 13 residues long. Here the CDR3 DNA reads TGTGCCAGCAGTTACGGGGCAGCCGGGGCCCAGTACTTC. It is translated as CASSYGAAGAQYF.

This clonotype turned up a few times. This rearrangement joins TRBV20-1 to TRBJ2-7; D may be TRBD2 (5 bases). CDR3 size: 13 residues. CDR1 and CDR2 (germline): DFQATT, SNEGSKA (reference sequence). The V end was cut by 0 bases, the J end by 3 bases, with 9 bases between. CDR3 nucleotide sequence: TGCAGTGCTAGAGACCTGGGGAGCTACGAGCAGTACTTC. Protein product: CSARDLGSYEQYF.

This clonotype was counted many times. V usage is TRBV10-2 and J usage is TRBJ2-1, with 9 bases matching TRBD2. CDR1 and CDR2 from the germline V gene are WSHSY and SAAADI. The CDR3 consists of 17 residues. After removal of 4 bases from V and 1 base from J, the junction contained 8 bases not matched to a gene. CDR3 protein: CASSGPTSGRSYNEQFF. The CDR3 bases are TGCGCCAGCAGTGGGCCGACTAGCGGAAGGTCCTACAATGAGCAGTTCTTC.

This sequence joins TRBV12-5 and TRBJ2-1; maybe TRBD2 (6 bases). The CDR3 sequence is 14 residues long. Trimming took off 4 bases at V and 3 bases at J, with 10 bases between the two ends. Germline CDR1 reads LGHNT; CDR2 reads FRNRAP. CDR3 protein: CASGYNSGYNEQFF. In DNA form, the CDR3 reads TGTGCTAGTGGTTATAATAGCGGCTACAATGAGCAGTTCTTC.

This clonotype occurred a few times. The genes are TRBV6-5 and TRBJ1-5, with D hard to call. With 6 bases removed from V and 5 bases from J, the gap between germline ends came to 11 bases. Looked up from germline, CDR1 is MNHEY and CDR2 is SVGAGI. The length of the CDR3 is 13 residues. CDR3 sequence reads: CASSPDADQPQHF. The CDR3 bases are TGTGCCAGCAGCCCCGATGCCGATCAGCCCCAGCATTTT.

The chain uses TRBV7-7 and TRBJ2-2, with 7 positions matching TRBD1. V gave up 2 bases and J gave up 1 base; unmatched junction bases: 4. The CDR3 runs 16 residues. Per germline, CDR1 SSHAT and CDR2 FNYEAQ (reference sequence). As DNA, the CDR3 is TGTGCCAGCAGCTTACTACAGGGGAAGAACACCGGGGAGCTGTTTTTT. Protein product: CASSLLQGKNTGELFF.

The gene calls are TRBV9 and TRBJ1-2; D perhaps matches TRBD1 (5 bases). There are 13 residues in the CDR3. CDR1 SGDLS and CDR2 YYNGEE come from the germline V gene. V gave up 6 bases and J gave up 5 bases, with 14 bases separating them. CDR3 amino acids: CASTPLGVYGYTF. DNA for the CDR3: TGTGCCAGCACCCCCCTGGGGGTATATGGCTACACCTTC.

The chain recombines TRBV20-1 with TRBJ2-3, with 11 bases identical to TRBD1. Trimming took 6 bases from V and 2 from J; bases not matched to a gene: 7. This CDR3 spans 15 amino acids. Germline CDR1 and CDR2: DFQATT and SNEGSKA (reference sequence). CDR3 protein: CSADAGQGVTDTQYF. The DNA for the CDR3 is TGCAGTGCCGATGCGGGACAGGGGGTCACAGATACGCAGTATTTT.

This clonotype was observed once. The chain recombines TRBV5-1 with TRBJ1-2; 8 positions match TRBD1. Losses at the gene ends were 4 bases for V and 8 bases for J; bases not matched to a gene: 7. The CDR3 is 13 amino acids. CDR1 SGHRS and CDR2 YFSETQ come from the germline V gene. CDR3 DNA sequence: TGCGCCAGCAGCCCTGGACAGGGAGTCGGCTACACCTTC. This gives the protein CASSPGQGVGYTF.

The chain employs TRBV6-6 and TRBJ1-1; no clear D. Germline lookup yields CDR1 MNHNY and CDR2 SVGAGI (reference sequence). The CDR3 totals 14 residues. Trimming cost V 5 bases and J 3 bases, with 13 bases left between them. CDR3 residues: CASSRSTEYTEAFF. CDR3 nucleotides: TGTGCCAGCAGTCGAAGTACTGAGTACACTGAAGCTTTCTTT.

The sample holds one count of this clonotype. The chain joins TRBV15 to TRBJ1-4; 7 nucleotides line up with TRBD1. Germline V gene lookup returns CDR1 LNHNV and CDR2 YYDKDF (reference sequence). The CDR3 length is 15 residues. With 1 base clipped from V and 5 bases from J, the junction kept 4 bases outside the gene matches. CDR3 loop: CATSRGPGQNEKLFF. The CDR3 nucleotides are TGTGCCACCAGCAGAGGGCCGGGACAGAATGAAAAACTGTTTTTT.

The V call is TRBV18, the J call TRBJ2-5; D not resolved. CDR1 KGHSH and CDR2 LQKENI come from the germline V gene. The CDR3 is 12 residues long. V lost 2 bases to trimming and J lost 2 bases, with 3 bases between them. The CDR3 DNA is TGTGCCAGCTCACCAGATCAAGAGACCCAGTACTTC. Translating gives CASSPDQETQYF.

Only a few counts were recorded for this clonotype. The gene calls are TRBV12-3 or TRBV12-4 and TRBJ1-1; D is uncertain. Trimming removed 4 bases from V and 5 bases from J, with 11 bases in between. The CDR3 is made up of 13 amino acids. The CDR3 DNA follows: TGTGCCAGCAGTTCCCACATGGGAACTGAAGCTTTCTTT. Its protein product is CASSSHMGTEAFF.

At least ten counts were recorded for this clonotype. This chain links TRBV7-6 with TRBJ1-1, with 11 bases that match TRBD1. Looked up from germline, CDR1 is SGHVS and CDR2 is FNYEAQ. The CDR3 totals 13 residues. V trimming: 1 base; J trimming: 8 bases; junction bases outside the gene matches: 0. Here the CDR3 DNA reads TGTGCCAGCAGCTTAGGGACAGGGGGCGAAGCTTTCTTT. Protein: CASSLGTGGEAFF.

V gene TRBV5-1 combines with J gene TRBJ1-1, with 8 bases that match TRBD1. With V trimmed by 0 bases and J by 0 bases, 4 bases remained unmatched. Per germline, CDR1 SGHRS and CDR2 YFSETQ. This CDR3 has 16 residues. Here the CDR3 DNA reads TGCGCCAGCAGCTTGGGGACAGGGAGCATGAACACTGAAGCTTTCTTT. Translating it yields CASSLGTGSMNTEAFF.

J is TRBJ2-3 and V is TRBV6-8; 8 bases agree with TRBD2. The ends lost 4 bases at V and 5 bases at J; junction bases unmatched: 17. The germline V gene encodes CDR1 MNHGY and CDR2 SAAAGT. This CDR3 is built from 18 residues. CDR3 sequence (DNA): TGTGCCAGCAGTTCCCCAGCGGGGGCGGGAGGATGGGGAGATACGCAGTATTTT. Its protein is CASSSPAGAGGWGDTQYF.